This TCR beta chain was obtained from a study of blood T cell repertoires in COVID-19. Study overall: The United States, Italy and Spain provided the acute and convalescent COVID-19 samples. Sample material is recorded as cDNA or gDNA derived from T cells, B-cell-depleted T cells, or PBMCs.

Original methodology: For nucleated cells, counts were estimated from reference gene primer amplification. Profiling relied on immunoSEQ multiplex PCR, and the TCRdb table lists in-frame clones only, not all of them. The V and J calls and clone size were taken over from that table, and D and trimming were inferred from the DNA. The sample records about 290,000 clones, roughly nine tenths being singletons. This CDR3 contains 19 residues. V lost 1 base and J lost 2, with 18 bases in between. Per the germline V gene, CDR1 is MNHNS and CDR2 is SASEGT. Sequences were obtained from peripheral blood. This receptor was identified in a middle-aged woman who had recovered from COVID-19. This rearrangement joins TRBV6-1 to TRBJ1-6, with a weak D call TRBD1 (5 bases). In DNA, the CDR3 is TGTGCCAGCAGTGAAGAATCCCCCCCTCGCAGGGCCTATAATTCACCCCTCCACTTT. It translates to CASSEESPPRRAYNSPLHF.